This TCR beta chain was obtained from a study of T cells after yellow fever vaccination. This CDR3 has 15 residues. The trim removed 4 bases at V and 4 bases at J, leaving 10 bases unmatched. Germline V gene data show CDR1 as SGHVS and CDR2 as FNYEAQ. One entry per CDR3 protein results from TCRdb running MiXCR on the 5' RACE reads. The sample has approximately 300,000 distinct CDR3 sequences; around 6.8% are singletons. This clonotype was seen a few times. Sequenced here: PBMCs, sampled more than 35 days after the first yellow fever vaccination. This clonotype was obtained from a man between 18 and 35 years old who received the YFV17D yellow fever vaccine. The rearrangement links TRBV7-6 to TRBJ2-7, with 7 bases aligning to TRBD1. For the CDR3, the DNA is TGTGCCAGCAGCTCTCTTCCCGGGACAGATTACGAGCAGTACTTC. It yields the protein CASSSLPGTDYEQYF.